The clone carrying this T cell receptor beta chain was picked up a small number of times. Its antigen is unidentified. This specimen belongs to a study of T cell repertoires in cytomegalovirus infection. There are 15 residues in the CDR3. With 5 bases clipped from V and 5 bases from J, the junction kept 6 bases outside the gene matches. Germline V lookup: CDR1 SGHRS, CDR2 YFSETQ. TCRdb reprocessed the reads via MiXCR and lists one record per CDR3 protein. The sample yields over 450,000 distinct CDR3 sequences, around 10% seen once. Study conclusions and caveats: Clonotypes of TCR beta that were HLA-C-restricted and CMV-specific dominated the ex vivo response. Cumulative public TCR beta family frequency identified carriers of CMV plus the relevant HLA.

The sequence was obtained from a human donor in good health (CMV status not recorded). Some clones in this sample may be carry-over from other donors' samples. The V and J genes are TRBV5-1 and TRBJ2-1, with 11 bases aligning to TRBD2. Material: PBMCs. The CDR3 DNA follows: TGCGCCAGCAGTCGTAGCGGGGGGGATCACAATGAGCAGTTCTTC. Encoded protein: CASSRSGGDHNEQFF.